The 13 T cell receptor beta chains below were found in one sample sequenced in a study of cytomegalovirus exposure and HLA in healthy donors. Sequencing was performed with immunoSEQ multiplex PCR; in TCRdb, only in-frame clones are kept and a portion is missing. The sample has 130,000 to 150,000 clones, approximately 88% seen once. The specimen was PBMCs. The receptor set was obtained from a man aged 18 to 35 in good health and CMV-seropositive.

The CDR3 sequence: CASSSGQVGELFF. The CDR3 region has the DNA TGTGCCAGCAGTTCAGGACAAGTTGGGGAGCTGTTTTTT. The V gene is TRBV27, the J gene TRBJ2-2, with D possibly TRBD1 on 5 matching bases. The CDR3 is 13 residues long. Trimming cost V 4 bases and J 8 bases, with 11 bases left between them. The germline V gene encodes CDR1 MNHEY and CDR2 SMNVEV (reference sequence).

The sample holds one count of this clone. The chain recombines TRBV5-1 with TRBJ2-2; D is possibly TRBD1 (5 bases). Germline lookup yields CDR1 SGHRS and CDR2 YFSETQ. The CDR3 runs to 16 residues. Trimming cost V 4 bases and J 4 bases, with 17 bases left between them. The CDR3 DNA reads as TGCGCCAGCAGCCTACAGGAGAAGGGTGCCACCGGGGAGCTGTTTTTT. Amino acids: CASSLQEKGATGELFF.

V is TRBV6-1 and J is TRBJ1-1, with D possibly being TRBD1 (5 bases). This CDR3 comprises 13 residues. V gave up 6 bases and J gave up 4 bases, with 12 bases separating them. Germline V CDR1 and CDR2: MNHNS, SASEGT. CDR3 sequence reads: CASRGTWGTEAFF. The CDR3 DNA sequence: TGTGCCAGCAGGGGGACTTGGGGCACTGAAGCTTTCTTT.

CDR3: CASSLSYEQYF. The CDR3 coding sequence is TGTGCCAGCAGCCTTTCCTACGAGCAGTACTTC. The chain joins TRBV7-8 to TRBJ2-7; D not certain. The CDR3 is made up of 11 amino acids. Germline V gene lookup returns CDR1 SGHVS and CDR2 FQNEAQ. V lost 5 bases, J lost 1 base, and 3 bases lay in between.

This clone was detected a few times. The CDR3: CASSPQGGNTIYF. The CDR3 DNA reads TGCGCCAGCAGCCCCCAGGGGGGAAACACCATATATTTT. The rearrangement uses TRBV5-1 and TRBJ1-3; weak D call: TRBD1 (6 bases). V lost 4 bases, J lost 4 bases, and 9 bases lay in between. Germline CDR1 SGHRS, CDR2 YFSETQ. This CDR3 has 13 residues.

The V gene is TRBV18, the J gene TRBJ1-3; D gene ambiguous. V was pared by 0 bases and J by 0 bases, with 9 bases between. This CDR3 is 16 amino acids long. Germline V lookup: CDR1 KGHSH, CDR2 LQKENI. In DNA form, the CDR3 reads TGTGCCAGCTCACCACCAATGGGCAGCTCTGGAAACACCATATATTTT. Residues: CASSPPMGSSGNTIYF.

This rearrangement joins TRBV6-5 to TRBJ1-1; D not certain. The CDR3 is 15 residues long. Germline lookup yields CDR1 MNHEY and CDR2 SVGAGI. V shed 6 bases and J shed 3 bases, with 17 bases lying between them. CDR3 DNA: TGTGCCAGCAGCCTGATATTGGGCTACTACACTGAAGCTTTCTTT. Translation: CASSLILGYYTEAFF.

This chain uses TRBV5-1 with TRBJ2-2; TRBD1 matches at 9 bases. Germline lookup yields CDR1 SGHRS and CDR2 YFSETQ. This CDR3 is 14 amino acids long. The trim removed 5 bases at V and 6 bases at J, leaving 5 bases unmatched. The CDR3 DNA reads as TGCGCCAGCAGTGTTGACAGGGGGTCCGGGGAGCTGTTTTTT. This encodes CASSVDRGSGELFF.

The DNA of the CDR3 is TGTGCCTGGAAACCGTCCAGCTCCTACGAGCAGTACTTC. Residues: CAWKPSSSYEQYF. The chain is built from TRBV30 and TRBJ2-7; D unclear. The CDR3 totals 13 residues. The germline V gene encodes CDR1 GTSNPN and CDR2 SVGIG (reference sequence). Trimming took 4 bases from V and 0 from J, leaving 10 bases between them.

The table lists this clone with a few counts. This chain connects TRBV30 to TRBJ1-5; D uncertain. Germline CDR1 and CDR2: GTSNPN and SVGIG (reference sequence). The V end lost 1 base, the J end lost 5 bases, and 9 bases lay between the germline ends. This CDR3 is built from 13 residues. The CDR3, as DNA: TGTGCCTGGAGTGATTCTGTGTATCAGCCCCAGCATTTT. This translates into CAWSDSVYQPQHF. Complete variable domain (other parts from reference TRBV30 and TRBJ1-5): SQTIHQWPATLVQPVGSPLSLECTVEGTSNPNLYWYRQAAGRGLQLLFYSVGIGQISSEVPQNLSASRPQDRQFILSSKKLLLSDSGFYLCAWSDSVYQPQHFGDGTRLSIL.

The V call is TRBV5-4, the J call TRBJ1-1, with a weak D call TRBD1 (5 bases). Trimming removed 2 bases at V and 4 bases at J, with 6 bases between. The CDR3 spans 12 residues. Germline assignment: CDR1 SGHNT and CDR2 YYREEE (reference sequence). DNA of the CDR3: TGTGCCAGCAGCTTAAGGGGCACTGAAGCTTTCTTT. It yields the protein CASSLRGTEAFF.

CDR3 coding DNA: TGTGCCAGCAGTGAATTAGCGGGGCCCACAGATACGCAGTATTTT. Translating it yields CASSELAGPTDTQYF. The genes are TRBV6-4 and TRBJ2-3, with 8 bases matching TRBD2. This CDR3 has 15 residues. With 3 bases clipped from V and 2 bases from J, the junction kept 4 bases outside the gene matches. CDR1 and CDR2 (germline): MRHNA, SNTAGT.

CDR3 coding DNA: TGTGCCAGCAGCCCAATACAGGGTAAGGAGAACGAGCAGTACTTC. It is translated as CASSPIQGKENEQYF. V and J are TRBV11-2 and TRBJ2-7, with D possibly being TRBD1 (6 bases). This CDR3 is 15 amino acids long. The V and J ends lost 5 bases and 5 bases respectively, with 19 bases between them. CDR1 SGHAT and CDR2 FQNNGV come from the germline V gene.